This T cell receptor beta chain derives from a study of long-term antiretroviral therapy in people with HIV (dated by TCRdb to about 2022). For the wider study: The earliest samples were collected approximately a decade before the 2015 WHO recommendation for immediate ART, a period when ART was typically delayed until CD4 counts fell. A retrospective serial study tested whether ART initiation and durable HIV suppression were associated with changes in peripheral blood TRB repertoire composition and diversity. From some 30 adults with confirmed HIV infection, the cohort provided some 200 cryopreserved PBMC samples, gathered serially across a mean of approximately six years (range 1-12). Among the approximately 27 participants with HIV, over nine were female. Test extractions of a monoclonal T-cell line alongside about 35 polyclonal samples showed no cross-contamination during QIAcube processing.

Trimming at the junction amounts to 8 bases on V and 4 bases on J, and the germline ends lie 11 bases apart. The germline V gene provides CDR1 ENHRY and CDR2 SYGVKD. The CDR3, cysteine through phenylalanine, is 12 amino acids long. Here the CDR3 DNA is all that survives: 36 bases in frame from base 1. As concerns this clone: Its binding antigen is unknown. No qualities accompany the bases; no much larger clone lies one base away.

Participants were included only if at least one PBMC sample before ART initiation and at least two post-ART samples were available. All participants with HIV were treated in the United States of America. Before DNA extraction, cryopreserved samples of about 0.95-10 million PBMC were thawed and then washed. At the time of the earliest PBMC sample for each participant with HIV, ages ranged from roughly 20 to 54 years. Per participant, PBMC samples came from 1-4 timepoints prior to ART initiation and 2-8 timepoints following ART initiation, for a median of 7 samples. For every participant, serial HIV viral load, CD4+ T-cell count, ART history and demographic data were obtained. Using a Qiagen kit on a QIAcube, genomic DNA was extracted from unsorted PBMC, with samples processed in batches of 12. The immunoSEQ hsTCRB v3.0 assay was used at survey level resolution to sequence the TRB variable region. The target sequencing depth for TRB was roughly 40,000-50,000 T-cell genomes per sample. Pooled TRB libraries were sequenced on an Illumina MiSeq with a v3 150-cycle kit. As for how the authors treated the data: Repertoire analysis ran in R within a reproducible Nextflow workflow covering QC, data transformation and analysis. LymphoSeq2, an R package for exploring AIRR-Seq data, was used to implement the custom analyses. A handful of samples that produced fewer than 5000 total TRB sequences were removed, so 180 or so HIV repertoires were analyzed. Among the roughly 190 retained HIV repertoires, 55 to 60 were collected before ART initiation and around 130 after ART initiation. Each repertoire was downsampled to 5000 TRB nucleotide sequences, and summary statistics were averaged across 100 downsampling iterations. The analysis kept only TRB sequences whose CDR3 regions were at least seven amino acids long. A Shannon entropy-derived clonality score and the Gini coefficient were used to measure diversity. Repertoire networks linked the top 5000 CDR3 amino acid sequences whenever two sequences differed by an edit distance of one. Antigen specificity groups and MHC restriction were predicted for TRB CDR3 amino acid sequences with GLIPH2. CDR3 amino acid sequences were matched against VDJdb and McPAS-TCR to flag known CMV, EBV, HIV or tissue antigen associations. Pre-ART, post-ART and control groups were compared with Wilcoxon signed-rank tests and Holm-Bonferroni correction. TCRdb retrieved this table from immuneACCESS and kept in-frame rearrangements only. Not all clones are present; in checked studies, unresolved V genes account for under half, and no reason is known for the remainder. V and J calls and clone size are as listed in that table; D and trimming were resolved from the DNA. For this sample the table gives 39,000 or so clones, of which 82% were detected only once. The top ten constitute about 6% of the sample.

Overall results and qualifications from the work: Since PBMC availability was limited, sequencing covered only the TCR beta chain, with no alpha chain pairing. HIV repertoires had narrower CDR3 length ranges than controls, and the network structure suggested an antigen-experienced repertoire that shifted only slightly toward naive after ART. The samples span the years 2004 to 2017, and the ART regimens used at that time may not be as effective as current regimens. Unsorted PBMC were profiled instead of sorted CD4+ and CD8+ T cells because pre-ART samples had limited cell numbers. Expanded TRB clones identified before ART initiation dominated the repertoire at all time points, although this dominance fluctuated and declined in many PLHIV after ART. Inferences about post-ART repertoire changes were limited because no data were available on ART adherence, viral resistance or therapy changes. ART initiation was associated with a significant increase in TRB diversity, but diversity stayed significantly below transplant donor controls even after long-term ART.

The material was unsorted PBMCs, obtained 0.6 years after starting antiretroviral therapy. The clonotype comes from a young man with HIV. The rearranged chain carries TRBV10-3 and TRBJ1-2; the best D guess is TRBD1, with 5 bases matching. The CDR3 protein: CAISGGAYGYTF. The sequenced DNA: TGTGCCATCTCAGGAGGGGCCTATGGCTACACCTTC.